This is a list of T cell receptor beta chains from one sample in a study of shared clonotypes between healthy human individuals. TCRdb's copy holds only in-frame clones and misses some; the assay was immunoSEQ multiplex PCR. The table has more than 2,000,000 clones, approximately 93% seen once; the top ten hold under 0.45%. Sample: naive CD4+ T cells from PBMCs. Every receptor here comes from a man younger than 35 in good health. Some clones in this sample may be carry-over from other donors' samples. Both conserved end residues are part of each CDR3. A D gene is named only where the DNA matches it firmly.

j_call d_call v_call cdr3_aa cdr3_nt
TRBJ2-3 - TRBV7-9 CASRFWGATTDTQYF TGTGCCAGCCGCTTTTGGGGGGCAACAACAGATACGCAGTATTTT
TRBJ2-1 - TRBV19 CASSGVSSYNEQFF TGTGCCAGTAGTGGGGTTAGCTCCTACAATGAGCAGTTCTTC
TRBJ2-7 TRBD2 TRBV30 CAWSFRLAGSEQYF TGTGCCTGGAGTTTCCGACTAGCGGGGTCCGAGCAGTACTTC
TRBJ1-1 - TRBV4-1 CASSQWGRAFF TGCGCCAGCAGCCAATGGGGGAGGGCTTTCTTT
TRBJ2-1 TRBD2 TRBV6-5 CASSSLSGRGYNEQFF TGTGCCAGCAGTTCCCTTAGCGGGAGAGGCTACAATGAGCAGTTCTTC
TRBJ2-1 TRBD2 TRBV5-1 CASRGLAGFSGNEQFF TGCGCCAGCCGGGGACTAGCGGGATTTAGTGGGAATGAGCAGTTCTTC
TRBJ2-5 - TRBV4-2 CASSQDSRLYQETQYF TGTGCCAGCAGCCAAGATAGTAGGCTATACCAAGAGACCCAGTACTTC
TRBJ1-2 - TRBV28 CASARGPSYGYTF TGTGCCAGCGCCCGGGGACCCAGCTATGGCTACACCTTC
TRBJ2-5 - TRBV6-1 CASSESLRVETQYF TGTGCCAGCAGTGAATCTCTAAGGGTTGAGACCCAGTACTTC
TRBJ1-2 TRBD1 TRBV27 CASSLWGDRYPNYGYTF TGTGCCAGCAGTTTATGGGGGGACAGATATCCTAACTATGGCTACACCTTC
TRBJ2-2 - TRBV10-3 CAISNGTVSRELFF TGTGCCATCAGCAATGGGACCGTTTCGAGGGAGCTGTTTTTT
TRBJ2-7 - TRBV7-2 CASSWGQGVYEQYF TGTGCCAGCAGCTGGGGACAAGGTGTCTACGAGCAGTACTTC